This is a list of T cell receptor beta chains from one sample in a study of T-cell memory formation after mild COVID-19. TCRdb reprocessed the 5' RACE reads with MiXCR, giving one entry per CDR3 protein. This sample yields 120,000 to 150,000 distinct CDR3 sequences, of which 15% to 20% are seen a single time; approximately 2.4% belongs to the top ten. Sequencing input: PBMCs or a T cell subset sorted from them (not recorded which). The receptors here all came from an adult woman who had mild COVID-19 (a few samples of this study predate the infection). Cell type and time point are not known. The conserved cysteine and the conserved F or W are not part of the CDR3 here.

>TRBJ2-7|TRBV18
ASSPSGGLAGYEQY
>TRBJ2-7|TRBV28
ASSLRLGSKGLEQY
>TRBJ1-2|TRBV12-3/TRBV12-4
ASILIGGSHGYT
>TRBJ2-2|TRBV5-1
ASSLGANRLHTGELF
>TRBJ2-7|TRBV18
ASSPGVGQTYEQY
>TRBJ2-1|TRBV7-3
ASSDLAGGEQF
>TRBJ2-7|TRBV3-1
ASSQGPEQY
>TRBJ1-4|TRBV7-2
ASSYAGVNNEKLF
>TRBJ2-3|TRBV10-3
AIRGLAGGTTDTQY
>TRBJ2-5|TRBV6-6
ASTSKETQY
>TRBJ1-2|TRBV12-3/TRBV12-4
ASSPQTGVGYT
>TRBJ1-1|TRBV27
ASSPRGMHAF
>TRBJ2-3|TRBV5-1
ASSLVSSSTDTQY
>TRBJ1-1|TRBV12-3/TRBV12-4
ASSSRTGMNTEAF
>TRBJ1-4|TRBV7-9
ASSLGDLSGEKLF
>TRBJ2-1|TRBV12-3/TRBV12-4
ASIPRTSGLRDEQF
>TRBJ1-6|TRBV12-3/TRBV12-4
ASRAGAGVIDSPLH
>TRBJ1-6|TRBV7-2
ASSSGLWGARGNSPLH
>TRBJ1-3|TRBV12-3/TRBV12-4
ASRANTIY
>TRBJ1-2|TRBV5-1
ASTDIDKGVVYT
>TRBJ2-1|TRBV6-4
ASNGGDEQF
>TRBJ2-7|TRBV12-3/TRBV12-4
ASVPGLASGEQY
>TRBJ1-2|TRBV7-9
ASSLGQKATGYT
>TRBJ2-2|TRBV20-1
SATTVTGELF
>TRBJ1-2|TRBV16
ASSQFGGIYGYT
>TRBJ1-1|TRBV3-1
ASSQAGGVTEAF
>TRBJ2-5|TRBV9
ASSVAYISGGAGETQY
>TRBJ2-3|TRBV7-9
ASSPRLAPTIRSFADTQY
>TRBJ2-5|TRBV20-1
SARDGTSPLGTQY
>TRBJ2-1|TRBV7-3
ASSPGAGVGYNEQF
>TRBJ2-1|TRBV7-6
ASSLAGAGGRF
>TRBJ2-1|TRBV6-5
ASAGENEQF
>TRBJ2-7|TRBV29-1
SVMGAGEQY
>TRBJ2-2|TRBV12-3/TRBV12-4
ASSLRAGELF
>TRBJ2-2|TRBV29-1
SVRGPTNTGELF
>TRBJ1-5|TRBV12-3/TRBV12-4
ASSSMTGHQPQH
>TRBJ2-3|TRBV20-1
SVATGLGTDTQY
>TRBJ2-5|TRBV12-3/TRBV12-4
ASRPDSPVTQY
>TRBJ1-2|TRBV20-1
SARINAGSGYT
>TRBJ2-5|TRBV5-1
ASSLGRAAAQETQY
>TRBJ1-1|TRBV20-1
STMGQVGTEAF
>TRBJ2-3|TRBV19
ASSIGFRTGLTDTQY
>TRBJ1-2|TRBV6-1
ASSEPQNYGYT
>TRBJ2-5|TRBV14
ASSPRPQY
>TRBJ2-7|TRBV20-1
SASLGQGAYEQY
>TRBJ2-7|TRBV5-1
ASKRDSRSYEQY
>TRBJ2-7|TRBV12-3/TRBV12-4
ASSFRTYEQY
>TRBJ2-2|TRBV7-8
ASSSRQGLTGELF
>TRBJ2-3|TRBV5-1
ASSLGLAAGGRTDTQY